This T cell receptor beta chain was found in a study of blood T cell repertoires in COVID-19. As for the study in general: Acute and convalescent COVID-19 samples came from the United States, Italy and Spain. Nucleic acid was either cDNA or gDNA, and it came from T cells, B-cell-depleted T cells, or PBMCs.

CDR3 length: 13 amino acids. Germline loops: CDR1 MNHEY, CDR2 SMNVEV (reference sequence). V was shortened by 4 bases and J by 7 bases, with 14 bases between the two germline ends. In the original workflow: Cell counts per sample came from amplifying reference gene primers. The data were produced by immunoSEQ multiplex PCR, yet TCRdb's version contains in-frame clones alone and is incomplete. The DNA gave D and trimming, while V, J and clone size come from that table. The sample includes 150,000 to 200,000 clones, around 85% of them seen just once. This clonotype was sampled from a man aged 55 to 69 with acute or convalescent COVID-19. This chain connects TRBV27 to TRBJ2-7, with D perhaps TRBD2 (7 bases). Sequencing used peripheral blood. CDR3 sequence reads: CASSWGGAGEQYF. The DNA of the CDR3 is TGTGCCAGCAGTTGGGGGGGGGCGGGAGAGCAGTACTTC.